A single sample is the source of the 7 T cell receptor beta chains below, sequenced in a study of radiotherapy plus CTLA-4 blockade in lung cancer. TCRdb keeps only in-frame clones here, not all; method: immunoSEQ multiplex PCR. The table has about 110,000 clones, 81% seen once. The sequencing here drew on peripheral blood, taken from a patient treated with radiotherapy plus ipilimumab. These receptors all come from a human donor with non-small cell lung cancer that progressed on radiotherapy plus ipilimumab. Some clones in this sample may be carry-over from other donors' samples.

The CDR3 DNA is TGCGCCAGCAGCTTGGGGGACGGTAACACTGAAGCTTTCTTT. It specifies CASSLGDGNTEAFF. The chain uses TRBV5-1 and TRBJ1-1, with a possible D match to TRBD1 (5 bases). V lost 0 bases and J 2 bases, leaving 8 bases between the germline ends. This CDR3 spans 14 amino acids. Per germline, CDR1 SGHRS and CDR2 YFSETQ.

The table lists this clone with a few counts. The chain employs TRBV18 and TRBJ2-2; D possibly uses TRBD1 or TRBD2 (6 bases each). Trimming cost V 3 bases and J 2 bases, with 22 bases left between them. The V gene's germline CDR1 is KGHSH and CDR2 LQKENI. The CDR3 sequence is 19 residues long. The CDR3: CASSPRDKSSKKNTGELFF. The CDR3 DNA reads TGTGCCAGCTCACCGCGGGACAAAAGTTCCAAAAAAAACACCGGGGAGCTGTTTTTT.

The rearrangement links TRBV19 to TRBJ1-2; TRBD1 aligns across 7 bases. This CDR3 is built from 16 residues. Germline V gives CDR1 LNHDA, CDR2 SQIVND (reference sequence). Trimming cost V 4 bases and J 4 bases; bases outside gene matches: 12. The CDR3 loop reads CASSTRQGGWVYGYTF. The CDR3 nucleotides are TGTGCCAGTAGTACCCGACAGGGCGGCTGGGTCTATGGCTACACCTTC.

This rearrangement joins TRBV5-1 to TRBJ2-7; 7 nucleotides line up with TRBD1. Germline V lookup: CDR1 SGHRS, CDR2 YFSETQ. Trimming removed 3 bases from V and 5 bases from J; junction bases left unmatched: 8. The CDR3 is made up of 14 amino acids. CDR3 region: CASSSDRDGHEQYF. CDR3 DNA sequence: TGCGCCAGCAGCTCCGACAGGGATGGGCACGAGCAGTACTTC.

The chain recombines TRBV15 with TRBJ2-1, with 8 bases identical to TRBD2. With 0 bases clipped from V and 0 bases from J, the junction kept 1 base outside the gene matches. Per the germline V gene, CDR1 is LNHNV and CDR2 is YYDKDF (reference sequence). The CDR3 spans 16 residues. The CDR3 reads CATSRERGGSYNEQFF. CDR3 coding DNA: TGTGCCACCAGCAGAGAACGGGGGGGCTCCTACAATGAGCAGTTCTTC.

V is TRBV10-3 and J is TRBJ2-2; 10 positions match TRBD2. CDR3 size: 14 residues. Germline CDR1 ENHRY, CDR2 SYGVKD. J lost 4 bases, V lost 8 bases, and 4 bases had no gene match. CDR3 DNA sequence: TGTGCCATCGGACTAGCGGAGGTCACCGGGGAGCTGTTTTTT. Translating it yields CAIGLAEVTGELFF.

The chain carries TRBV5-1 and TRBJ2-7; D is perhaps TRBD2 (6 bases). Trimming removed 7 bases from V and 2 bases from J, with 16 bases in between. Germline V gives CDR1 SGHRS, CDR2 YFSETQ. This CDR3 is built from 14 residues. The DNA of the CDR3 is TGCGCCAGCGGAACACCGGGGGAGACCTACGAGCAGTACTTC. It specifies CASGTPGETYEQYF.